Each of the 25 T cell receptor beta chains below was sequenced from the same sample in a study of siplizumab effects on memory and regulatory T cells. Measured with immunoSEQ multiplex PCR; TCRdb has only the in-frame clones, and not every one. The sample includes about 56,000 clones, approximately 97% of them seen just once. The sequenced material came from naive CD8+ T cells sorted from blood. The receptors were gathered from a human donor in good health.

The chain joins TRBV12-5 to TRBJ1-1, with TRBD1 matching over 9 bases. J was trimmed by 4 bases and V by 6 bases; bases with no gene match: 3. The CDR3 is 13 residues long. The germline CDR1 and CDR2 sequences are LGHNT and FRNRAP. The CDR3, as DNA: TGTGCTAGTGGGACAGGGGGAAGCACTGAAGCTTTCTTT. Its translation: CASGTGGSTEAFF. The full variable domain, with the rest looked up from reference TRBV12-5 and TRBJ1-1, is DARVTQTPRHKVTEMGQEVTMRCQPILGHNTVFWYRQTMMQGLELLAYFRNRAPLDDSGMPKDRFSAEMPDATLATLKIQPSEPRDSAVYFCASGTGGSTEAFFGQGTRLTVV.

The chain employs TRBV14 and TRBJ2-3, with 10 bases fitting TRBD2. V lost 1 base and J lost 2; bases outside the gene matches: 3. This CDR3 comprises 16 residues. The germline V gene encodes CDR1 SGHDN and CDR2 FVKESK. The CDR3 here is CASSQAGLADTDTQYF. In nucleotides, the CDR3 is TGTGCCAGCAGCCAAGCCGGACTAGCGGACACAGATACGCAGTATTTT.

V gene TRBV4-2 combines with J gene TRBJ2-5; 10 bases align to TRBD2. Germline CDR1 LGHNA, CDR2 YNFKEQ. After removal of 0 bases from V and 5 bases from J, the junction contained 9 bases not matched to a gene. The CDR3 sequence is 17 residues long. CDR3 sequence: CASSQEASGRFRETQYF. In nucleotides, the CDR3 is TGTGCCAGCAGCCAAGAAGCTAGCGGGAGATTTCGGGAGACCCAGTACTTC.

The V gene is TRBV14, the J gene TRBJ2-6, with a possible D match to TRBD1 (5 bases). Germline values: CDR1 SGHDN, CDR2 FVKESK. Trimming cost V 2 bases and J 0 bases, with 11 bases left between them. The CDR3 is made up of 17 amino acids. CDR3 sequence reads: CASSQYRISSGANVLTF. The CDR3 coding sequence is TGTGCCAGCAGCCAATACAGGATTAGCTCTGGGGCCAACGTCCTGACTTTC.

The rearrangement uses TRBV29-1 and TRBJ2-7, with TRBD1 identical over 10 bases. The CDR3 is 12 amino acids. Looked up from germline, CDR1 is SQVTM and CDR2 is ANQGSEA. The J segment lost 7 bases and the V segment lost 6 bases, leaving 6 bases of the junction unmatched. The CDR3, as DNA: TGCAGCGTCGGACAGGGGGGGGATGAGCAGTACTTC. Translated, it gives CSVGQGGDEQYF.

V usage is TRBV5-4 and J usage is TRBJ2-5, with D possibly TRBD1 on 6 matching bases. The CDR3 consists of 11 residues. Germline V gene data show CDR1 as SGHNT and CDR2 as YYREEE (reference sequence). Trimming left V 5 bases short and J 11 bases short, with 13 bases between. CDR3: CASREQGRQYF. DNA for the CDR3: TGTGCCAGCAGAGAACAGGGACGGCAGTACTTC. Supplemented by reference TRBV5-4 and TRBJ2-5, the full variable domain reads ETGVTQSPTHLIKTRGQQVTLRCSSQSGHNTVSWYQQALGQGPQFIFQYYREEENGRGNFPPRFSGLQFPNYSSELNVNALELDDSALYLCASREQGRQYFGPGTRLLVL.

The chain employs TRBV13 and TRBJ2-1; the match to TRBD1 covers 10 bases. The CDR3 runs 15 residues. Germline trimming cut 4 bases from V and 4 bases from J; bases unmatched to any gene: 4. Looked up from germline, CDR1 is PRHDT and CDR2 is FYEKMQ (reference sequence). The CDR3 DNA follows: TGTGCCAGCAGCTCTGGGACAGGGGCTTACAATGAGCAGTTCTTC. The encoded protein is CASSSGTGAYNEQFF.

The chain employs TRBV6-5 and TRBJ2-5, with unresolved D. CDR1 MNHEY and CDR2 SVGAGI come from the germline V gene. The CDR3 covers 14 residues. Trimming left V 0 bases short and J 9 bases short, with 14 bases between. The CDR3 DNA follows: TGTGCCAGCAGTTACTCGAAGGGCCAGACCCCCCAGTACTTC. Translated: CASSYSKGQTPQYF.

V is TRBV28 and J is TRBJ1-2; D unclear. Trimming cost V 3 bases and J 6 bases, with 5 bases left between them. The CDR3 has 11 residues. CDR1 is MDHEN, CDR2 SYDVKM, per germline. The CDR3 loop is CASSFGDGYTF. In nucleotides, the CDR3 is TGTGCCAGCAGTTTTGGGGATGGCTACACCTTC.

V and J are TRBV5-1 and TRBJ1-1; D remains ambiguous. V was trimmed by 4 bases and J by 0 bases, leaving 7 bases between them. CDR1 SGHRS and CDR2 YFSETQ come from the germline V gene. CDR3 length: 13 residues. In nucleotides, the CDR3 is TGCGCCAGCAGCGAAATCATGAACACTGAAGCTTTCTTT. Protein: CASSEIMNTEAFF.

The chain combines TRBV4-2 with TRBJ2-7; perhaps TRBD2 as D (5 bases). Germline-derived CDR1 and CDR2 are LGHNA and YNFKEQ. The CDR3 has 16 residues. Trimming took 0 bases from V and 0 from J, leaving 12 bases between them. The DNA of the CDR3 is TGTGCCAGCAGCCAAGATCTTCGCGGGCGCTCCTACGAGCAGTACTTC. Translation: CASSQDLRGRSYEQYF.

V usage is TRBV7-9 and J usage is TRBJ2-7; D ambiguous. Trimming removed 1 base from V and 4 bases from J, with 5 bases in between. There are 12 residues in the CDR3. Germline V CDR1 and CDR2: SEHNR, FQNEAQ (reference sequence). The CDR3 reads CASSLGDYEQYF. The CDR3 nucleotides read TGTGCCAGCAGCTTAGGAGATTACGAGCAGTACTTC.

The rearrangement links TRBV28 to TRBJ2-3; either TRBD1 or TRBD2 may supply D (5 bases each). The V gene lost 6 bases and the J gene lost 10 bases, with 11 bases spanning the gap. The CDR3 loop spans 11 amino acids. The V gene's germline CDR1 is MDHEN and CDR2 SYDVKM. In DNA form, the CDR3 reads TGTGCCAGCAGCTTTGGGGGAGCGCAGTATTTT. It yields the protein CASSFGGAQYF.

V gene TRBV5-1 combines with J gene TRBJ2-3, with TRBD2 as a possible D gene (5 bases). The ends were cut back, 3 bases at V and 4 bases at J, with 9 bases in the middle. The germline V gene has CDR1 SGHRS and CDR2 YFSETQ. The CDR3 covers 13 residues. CDR3 loop: CASSSGGSDTQYF. The CDR3, as DNA: TGCGCCAGCAGCTCCGGAGGTTCAGATACGCAGTATTTT. Filled out from reference TRBV5-1 and TRBJ2-3, the complete variable domain reads KAGVTQTPRYLIKTRGQQVTLSCSPISGHRSVSWYQQTPGQGLQFLFEYFSETQRNKGNFPGRFSGRQFSNSRSEMNVSTLELGDSALYLCASSSGGSDTQYFGPGTRLTVL.

This clone was recorded only once. The chain is built from TRBV14 and TRBJ2-1, with 11 bases matching TRBD2. The CDR3 consists of 19 residues. CDR1 and CDR2 (germline): SGHDN, FVKESK. The V and J ends lost 0 bases and 9 bases, in that order; junction bases with no gene match: 16. CDR3: CASSQDGPSGRKGYREQFF. DNA for the CDR3: TGTGCCAGCAGCCAAGATGGGCCTAGCGGGAGGAAAGGTTACCGTGAGCAGTTCTTC.

This chain joins TRBV18 and TRBJ2-5; D not certain. CDR3 size: 11 residues. Germline V gene data show CDR1 as KGHSH and CDR2 as LQKENI. With 6 bases removed from V and 0 bases from J, the gap between germline ends came to 2 bases. CDR3 loop: CASSNQETQYF. In nucleotides, the CDR3 is TGTGCCAGCTCTAACCAAGAGACCCAGTACTTC.

The V call is TRBV9, the J call TRBJ2-7; 10 bases fit TRBD1. Trimming removed 5 bases from V and 4 bases from J; junction bases left unmatched: 6. This CDR3 has 14 residues. Germline CDR1 and CDR2: SGDLS and YYNGEE. As DNA, the CDR3 is TGTGCCAGCAGTCCAGGGGACAGGGGTTACGAGCAGTACTTC. This encodes CASSPGDRGYEQYF.

The chain combines TRBV25-1 with TRBJ2-2, with 11 bases identical to TRBD1. This CDR3 is 16 amino acids long. Per germline, CDR1 MGHDK and CDR2 SYGVNS. The junction had 2 bases not matched to a gene; V was cut back by 1 base and J by 4 bases. The CDR3 region is CASSEWTGGGTGELFF. In DNA, the CDR3 is TGTGCCAGCAGTGAATGGACAGGGGGCGGCACCGGGGAGCTGTTTTTT.

The chain has TRBV30 and TRBJ2-2, with TRBD1 matching 9 bases. Trimming at V came to 4 bases and at J to 5 bases, leaving 8 bases not matched to a gene. This CDR3 contains 15 residues. Germline lookup yields CDR1 GTSNPN and CDR2 SVGIG (reference sequence). CDR3 protein: CAWTPTGGITGELFF. DNA of the CDR3: TGTGCCTGGACTCCTACAGGGGGCATTACCGGGGAGCTGTTTTTT.

The chain combines TRBV6-6 with TRBJ2-7; D could derive from TRBD1 or TRBD2 (5 bases each). V lost 7 bases, J lost 0 bases, and 13 bases lay in between. CDR3 size: 14 residues. CDR1 and CDR2 (germline): MNHNY, SVGAGI (reference sequence). The chain's CDR3 is CASNVAGTSYEQYF. The CDR3 DNA sequence: TGTGCCAGCAACGTAGCAGGGACCTCCTACGAGCAGTACTTC.

The CDR3 loop reads CATSDDATTEAFF. For the CDR3, the DNA is TGTGCCACCAGTGACGACGCGACGACTGAAGCTTTCTTT. This sequence joins TRBV15 and TRBJ1-1; D is undetermined. The CDR3 is made up of 13 amino acids. From germline, CDR1 is LNHNV and CDR2 YYDKDF (reference sequence). The V end was cut by 6 bases, the J end by 5 bases, with 13 bases between.

This chain joins TRBV7-8 and TRBJ2-7; a possible D gene is TRBD2 (6 bases). CDR1 and CDR2 (germline): SGHVS, FQNEAQ. The CDR3 runs 14 residues. The V end lost 5 bases, the J end lost 4 bases, and 15 bases lay between the germline ends. As DNA, the CDR3 is TGTGCCAGCAGCCCTTTCGGAGGGTCGTACGAGCAGTACTTC. Translation: CASSPFGGSYEQYF.

The sample holds one count of this clone. The chain employs TRBV7-9 and TRBJ2-5, with D uncertain. Germline V lookup: CDR1 SEHNR, CDR2 FQNEAQ (reference sequence). Deletions cut 4 bases from V and 7 bases from J, with 13 bases between. The length of the CDR3 is 13 residues. CDR3: CASSSVHPGTQYF. DNA of the CDR3: TGTGCCAGCAGCTCCGTTCACCCAGGGACCCAGTACTTC.

This chain uses TRBV5-4 with TRBJ2-5; TRBD1 matches 11 bases. J was trimmed by 2 bases and V by 3 bases; bases with no gene match: 15. The germline V gene has CDR1 SGHNT and CDR2 YYREEE (reference sequence). The CDR3 runs 19 residues. Here the CDR3 DNA reads TGTGCCAGCAGCTCCTTCCGGGGGACAGGGGGTAGGGCACAAGAGACCCAGTACTTC. Encoded protein: CASSSFRGTGGRAQETQYF.

This sequence joins TRBV10-2 and TRBJ1-1; 8 bases are shared with TRBD1. The CDR3 covers 15 residues. Looked up from germline, CDR1 is WSHSY and CDR2 is SAAADI. J was trimmed by 4 bases and V by 8 bases; bases with no gene match: 12. CDR3 protein: CASLDRDWVGTEAFF. CDR3 nucleotides: TGCGCCAGCCTGGACAGGGATTGGGTTGGCACTGAAGCTTTCTTT.